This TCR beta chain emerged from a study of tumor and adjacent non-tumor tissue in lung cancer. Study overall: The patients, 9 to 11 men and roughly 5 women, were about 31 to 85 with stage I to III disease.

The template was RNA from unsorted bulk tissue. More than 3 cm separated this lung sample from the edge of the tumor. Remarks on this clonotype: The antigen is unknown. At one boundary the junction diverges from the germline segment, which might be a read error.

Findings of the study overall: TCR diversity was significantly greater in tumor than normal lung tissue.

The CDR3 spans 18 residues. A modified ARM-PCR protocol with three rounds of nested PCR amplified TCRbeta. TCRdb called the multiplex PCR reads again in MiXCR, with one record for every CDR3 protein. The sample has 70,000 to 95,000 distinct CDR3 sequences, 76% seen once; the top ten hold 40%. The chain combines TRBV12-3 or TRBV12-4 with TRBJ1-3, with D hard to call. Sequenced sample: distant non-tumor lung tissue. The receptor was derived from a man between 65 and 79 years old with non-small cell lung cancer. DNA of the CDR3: TGTGCCAGTAGTCGTCCCGGGAAAGGGATCGGCTCTGGAAACATCATATATTTT. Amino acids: CASSRPGKGIGSGNIIYF.